This TCR beta chain was identified in a study of PD-L1 blockade in urothelial cancer. Study background: Patients, treated from about 2014 onward, received atezolizumab 1,200 mg intravenously every 3 weeks. Typically, measured as a median, blood samples had 150,000 or so T cells. The authors examined blood 3 weeks (second dose) and 6 weeks after treatment start.

Method: immunoSEQ multiplex PCR; TCRdb's copy keeps in-frame clones and lacks some. The repertoire holds 70,000 to 90,000 clones, with roughly 82% as singletons. The germline V gene has CDR1 LGHNA and CDR2 YNFKEQ. The CDR3 runs 18 residues. The junction had 13 bases not matched to a gene; V was cut back by 0 bases and J by 4 bases. Pretreatment sampling and on-treatment sampling together yielded between 1 and 8 samples for each patient. The sequence was obtained from a man between 65 and 80 years old with urothelial cancer. Specimen: PBMCs, collected around atezolizumab (anti-PD-L1) treatment. The chain joins TRBV4-2 to TRBJ2-3; 7 positions agree with TRBD2. This chain's CDR3 is CASSQDPRGRERSDTQYF. Written as DNA, the CDR3 is TGTGCCAGCAGCCAAGACCCCCGTGGGCGGGAGAGGTCAGATACGCAGTATTTT.